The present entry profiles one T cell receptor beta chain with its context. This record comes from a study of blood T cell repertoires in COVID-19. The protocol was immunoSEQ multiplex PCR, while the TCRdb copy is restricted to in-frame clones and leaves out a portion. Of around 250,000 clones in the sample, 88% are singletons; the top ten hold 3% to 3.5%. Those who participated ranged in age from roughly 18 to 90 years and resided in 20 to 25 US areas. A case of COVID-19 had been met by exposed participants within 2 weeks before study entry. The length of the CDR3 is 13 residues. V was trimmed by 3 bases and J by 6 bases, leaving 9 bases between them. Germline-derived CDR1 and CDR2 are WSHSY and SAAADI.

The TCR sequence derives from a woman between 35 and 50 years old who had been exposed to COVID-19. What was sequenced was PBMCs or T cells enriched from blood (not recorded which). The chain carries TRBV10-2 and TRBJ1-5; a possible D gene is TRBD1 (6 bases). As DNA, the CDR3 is TGCGCCAGCAGTGAAGACAGGCCTCAGCCCCAGCATTTT. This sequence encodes CASSEDRPQPQHF.